The source of this T cell receptor beta chain is a study of vaccination and CD4 T cells after COVID-19. CDR1 and CDR2 (germline): MNHEY, SMNVEV (reference sequence). This CDR3 spans 16 amino acids. The ends were cut back, 6 bases at V and 0 bases at J, with 17 bases in the middle. TCRdb re-called the PCR reads with MiXCR, one entry per CDR3 protein. The table lists about 21,000 distinct CDR3 sequences, 50% to 60% of them singletons. The source was CD4+ T cells from blood, collected before SARS-CoV-2 vaccination. This receptor was identified in a human donor who had recovered from COVID-19. This chain links TRBV27 with TRBJ2-5; no clear D gene. The CDR3: CASRSQAGTYQETQYF. In nucleotides, the CDR3 is TGTGCCAGCAGGTCCCAGGCAGGCACGTACCAAGAGACCCAGTACTTC.